Below are 10 T cell receptor beta chains sequenced from a single sample in a study of T cell repertoires in cytomegalovirus infection. TCRdb reanalysed the reads using MiXCR and keeps one entry per CDR3 protein. The data show 100,000 to 150,000 distinct CDR3 sequences, around 30% seen once. No cognate antigen is known for these TCRs. This specimen consisted of CD8+ T cells from cultured PBMCs, obtained from culture after CMV antigen stimulation. The receptors were gathered from a human donor in good health (CMV status not recorded). Some clones in this sample may be carry-over from other donors' samples.

Concerning this clonotype itself: One end of the junction fails to match germline, which may point to a read error. This chain connects TRBV4-3 to TRBJ1-5, with D unresolved. This CDR3 region has 15 residues. From germline, CDR1 is LGHNA and CDR2 YSLEER. The chain's CDR3 is CASSRTTDSNQPRHF. CDR3 in DNA: TGCGCCAGCAGCCGAACAACGGATAGCAATCAGCCCCGGCATTTT.

The chain links TRBV5-4 to TRBJ2-1, with 8 bases lining up with TRBD2. The CDR3 is 16 residues long. After removal of 7 bases from V and 2 bases from J, the junction contained 11 bases not matched to a gene. CDR1 and CDR2 (germline): SGHNT, YYREEE (reference sequence). In nucleotides, the CDR3 is TGTGCCAGCGGAGACTTGGCGGGGGGCCCCTACAATGAGCAGTTCTTC. It is translated as CASGDLAGGPYNEQFF. The full variable domain, completed using reference TRBV5-4 and TRBJ2-1, is ETGVTQSPTHLIKTRGQQVTLRCSSQSGHNTVSWYQQALGQGPQFIFQYYREEENGRGNFPPRFSGLQFPNYSSELNVNALELDDSALYLCASGDLAGGPYNEQFFGPGTRLTVL.

The chain has TRBV12-3 or TRBV12-4 and TRBJ1-1, with TRBD1 as a possible D gene (6 bases). V lost 3 bases and J 4 bases, leaving 21 bases between the germline ends. CDR3 length equals 17 residues. CDR3 residues: CASSFVLGREGVTEAFF. Written as DNA, the CDR3 is TGTGCCAGCAGTTTCGTTCTGGGCAGGGAGGGGGTCACTGAAGCTTTCTTT.

The chain has TRBV6-2 or TRBV6-3 and TRBJ2-3; D remains ambiguous. V dropped 2 bases and J dropped 2 bases, with 14 bases sitting between them. CDR1 and CDR2 from the germline V gene are MNHEY and SVGEGT. The CDR3 totals 16 residues. CDR3 amino acids: CASSYGYGIFTDTQYF. In nucleotides, the CDR3 is TGTGCCAGCAGTTACGGTTACGGAATATTCACAGATACGCAGTATTTT.

This clonotype turned up a few times. The V call is TRBV12-3 or TRBV12-4, the J call TRBJ2-2; no firm D call. Deletions cut 9 bases from V and 6 bases from J, with 5 bases between. The CDR3 spans 10 residues. CDR3 in DNA: TGTGCCAGTAGCTCCGGGGAGCTGTTTTTT. Amino acids: CASSSGELFF.

This chain connects TRBV7-6 to TRBJ1-6; D unclear. This CDR3 spans 15 amino acids. Germline CDR1 and CDR2: SGHVS and FNYEAQ. V was trimmed by 3 bases and J by 2 bases, leaving 8 bases between them. The CDR3 loop is CASSFDTAYNSPLHF. DNA for the CDR3: TGTGCCAGCAGCTTCGATACCGCCTATAATTCACCCCTCCACTTT.

The chain joins TRBV24-1 to TRBJ2-5; D possibly matches TRBD1 or TRBD2 (5 bases each). Germline values: CDR1 KGHDR, CDR2 SFDVKD. The CDR3 has 17 residues. V lost 1 base and J lost 2, with 16 bases in between. In nucleotides, the CDR3 is TGTGCCACCAGTGATTTCACCGGTCGGGACCAACAAGAGACCCAGTACTTC. It encodes CATSDFTGRDQQETQYF.

The chain is built from TRBV6-8 and TRBJ2-7; 10 bases agree with TRBD1. Looked up from germline, CDR1 is MNHGY and CDR2 is SAAAGT. The V gene end was trimmed by 6 bases and the J gene end by 2 bases; junction bases not matched to a gene: 13. The CDR3 has 17 residues. In DNA, the CDR3 is TGTGCCAGCAGCGAGGGGCCGGGACAGGGGTTCCCCTACGAGCAGTACTTC. As protein: CASSEGPGQGFPYEQYF.

The chain joins TRBV29-1 to TRBJ1-2; D ambiguous. Trimming removed 4 bases from V and 4 bases from J, with 16 bases in between. CDR1 SQVTM and CDR2 ANQGSEA come from the germline V gene. There are 14 residues in the CDR3. CDR3 residues: CSVVARPESYGYTF. DNA for the CDR3: TGCAGCGTTGTGGCCAGGCCCGAGAGCTATGGCTACACCTTC.

The chain carries TRBV2 and TRBJ1-5; D remains unclear. From germline, CDR1 is SNHLY and CDR2 FYNNEI. The V end was cut by 2 bases, the J end by 3 bases, with 11 bases between. The CDR3 extends over 15 amino acids. CDR3 coding DNA: TGTGCCAGCAGTGAAACGGCGGCAAACAATCAGCCCCAGCATTTT. Amino acid sequence: CASSETAANNQPQHF.